Listed below are T cell receptor beta chains from one sample, sequenced in a study of T cell changes during pregnancy in multiple sclerosis. Sequenced by immunoSEQ multiplex PCR; TCRdb stores in-frame clones only, minus some. The table records fewer than 80,000 clones, about 91% of them present only once. The starting material was CD4+ T cells from peripheral blood mononuclear cells, obtained in the third trimester of pregnancy. The receptor source for this set is a female donor in good health, enrolled as a control in a pregnancy study. Both conserved end residues are part of each CDR3. Each record gives: clone size, J gene, D gene, V gene, CDR3 protein, CDR3 DNA. A D gene is named only where the DNA matches it firmly. Only some rows state a clone size, as once, few, many or a class for expanded clones.

>-|TRBJ2-2|-|TRBV4-3
CASSQDLRTQNTGELFF
TGCGCCAGCAGCCAAGATTTGAGGACTCAGAACACCGGGGAGCTGTTTTTT
>-|TRBJ2-5|TRBD1|TRBV5-1
CASSLQGQQETQYF
TGCGCCAGCAGCCTCCAGGGACAGCAAGAGACCCAGTACTTC
>-|TRBJ1-3|TRBD1|TRBV7-6
CASSLGTGLDGNTIYF
TGTGCCAGCAGCCTCGGGACAGGGTTGGATGGAAACACCATATATTTT
>-|TRBJ2-7|-|TRBV4-3
CASSQVAVGEQYF
TGCGCCAGCAGCCAAGTAGCGGTGGGGGAGCAGTACTTC
>-|TRBJ2-7|TRBD1|TRBV5-5
CASSLAGQGLSYEQYF
TGTGCCAGCAGCTTGGCCGGACAGGGTCTTTCCTACGAGCAGTACTTC
>-|TRBJ1-4|-|TRBV6-1
CASAAPNEKLFF
TGTGCCAGCGCGGCGCCCAATGAAAAACTGTTTTTT
>few|TRBJ1-2|-|TRBV15
CATSRDTRIVDYTF
TGTGCCACCAGCAGAGATACGAGGATTGTAGACTACACCTTC
>-|TRBJ1-1|TRBD1|TRBV19
CASSVHRGSTEAFF
TGTGCCAGTAGTGTTCACAGGGGGTCCACTGAAGCTTTCTTT
>-|TRBJ1-2|TRBD1|TRBV19
CASSIEGTGIYGYTF
TGTGCCAGTAGTATAGAGGGGACAGGCATCTATGGCTACACCTTC
>-|TRBJ1-4|-|TRBV11-3
CASSSRGKWDEKLFF
TGTGCCAGCAGCTCTCGCGGGAAGTGGGATGAAAAACTGTTTTTT
>once|TRBJ1-4|-|TRBV9
CASSPEEGKLFF
TGTGCCAGCAGCCCTGAGGAGGGAAAACTGTTTTTT
>once|TRBJ1-1|TRBD1|TRBV7-3
CASSRDRDTEAFF
TGTGCCAGCAGCCGGGACAGGGACACTGAAGCTTTCTTT
>-|TRBJ2-1|-|TRBV9
CASSVGGPRDEQFF
TGTGCCAGCAGCGTAGGGGGCCCTAGGGATGAGCAGTTCTTC
>-|TRBJ1-3|TRBD1|TRBV10-3
CAISDTGQGSGNTIYF
TGTGCCATCAGTGATACGGGACAGGGCTCTGGAAACACCATATATTTT
>-|TRBJ2-7|-|TRBV9
CASSLSGTYEQYF
TGTGCCAGCAGCCTGTCGGGGACCTACGAGCAGTACTTC